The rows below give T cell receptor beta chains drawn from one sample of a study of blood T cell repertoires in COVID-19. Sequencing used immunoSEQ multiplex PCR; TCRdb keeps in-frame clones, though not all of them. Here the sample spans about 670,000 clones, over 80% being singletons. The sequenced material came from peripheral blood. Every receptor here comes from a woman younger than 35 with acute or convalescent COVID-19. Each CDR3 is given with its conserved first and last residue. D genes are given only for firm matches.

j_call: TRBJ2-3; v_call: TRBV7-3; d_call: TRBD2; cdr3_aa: CASSRRGGGAGDTQYF; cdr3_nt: TGTGCCAGCAGCCGGCGGGGCGGGGGGGCCGGAGATACGCAGTATTTT
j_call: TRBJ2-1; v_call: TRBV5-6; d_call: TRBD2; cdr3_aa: CASSATMTGTTYSYNEQFF; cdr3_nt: TGTGCCAGCAGCGCTACCATGACTGGGACTACGTACTCCTACAATGAGCAGTTCTTC
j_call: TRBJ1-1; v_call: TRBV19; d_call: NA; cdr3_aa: CASSPNLVGPEAFF; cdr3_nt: TGTGCCAGTAGTCCCAACTTGGTGGGGCCTGAAGCTTTCTTT
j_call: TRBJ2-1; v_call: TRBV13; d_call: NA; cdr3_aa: CASSLVVPGLYNEQFF; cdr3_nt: TGTGCCAGCAGCTTAGTAGTTCCGGGACTTTACAATGAGCAGTTCTTC
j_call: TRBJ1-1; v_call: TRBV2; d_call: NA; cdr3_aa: CASSDARGYTEAFF; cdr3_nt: TGTGCCAGCAGTGATGCTCGGGGTTACACTGAAGCTTTCTTT
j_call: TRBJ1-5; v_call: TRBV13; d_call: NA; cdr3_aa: CASSLGQVHNQPQHF; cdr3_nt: TGTGCCAGCAGCTTAGGACAGGTTCACAATCAGCCCCAGCATTTT
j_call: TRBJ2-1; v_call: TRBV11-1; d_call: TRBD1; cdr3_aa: CASSPRQGTYNEQFF; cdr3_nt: TGTGCCAGCAGTCCCAGACAGGGGACCTACAATGAGCAGTTCTTC
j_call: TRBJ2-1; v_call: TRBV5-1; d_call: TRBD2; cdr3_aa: CASSLESGGRNEQFF; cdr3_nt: TGCGCCAGCAGCTTGGAAAGCGGGGGCCGCAATGAGCAGTTCTTC
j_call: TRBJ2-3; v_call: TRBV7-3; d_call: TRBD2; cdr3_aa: CASSAVGLAAPDTQYF; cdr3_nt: TGTGCCAGCAGCGCCGTCGGACTAGCGGCGCCAGATACGCAGTATTTT
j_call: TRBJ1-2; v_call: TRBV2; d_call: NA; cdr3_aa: CASRTGDTPTDGYTF; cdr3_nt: TGTGCCAGCAGGACGGGAGATACTCCGACGGATGGCTACACCTTC
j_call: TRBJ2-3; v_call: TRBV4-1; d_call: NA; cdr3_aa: CASSQDIGVGSDTQYF; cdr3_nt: TGCGCCAGCAGCCAAGATATCGGGGTTGGATCAGATACGCAGTATTTT